These 24 T cell receptor beta chains came from one sample sequenced in a study of blood T cell repertoires in COVID-19. This table comes from immunoSEQ multiplex PCR, and its TCRdb copy is limited to in-frame clones, with some not included. The repertoire holds 110,000 to 150,000 clones, 65% to 85% seen once, with 1.9% in the top ten. The sample taken for sequencing was peripheral blood. The source is an older woman with acute or convalescent COVID-19.

The J gene is TRBJ1-6, the V gene TRBV27, with D uncertain. The CDR3 has 15 amino acids. V was clipped by 2 bases and J by 5 bases, with 10 bases between them. Germline assignment: CDR1 MNHEY and CDR2 SMNVEV (reference sequence). The CDR3 DNA reads TGTGCCAGCAGTTTAGCCAGGCTTAATAATTCACCCCTCCACTTT. Translation gives CASSLARLNNSPLHF.

The gene calls are TRBV15 and TRBJ2-3, with D hard to call. Trimming cost V 1 base and J 2 bases, with 10 bases left between them. CDR1 LNHNV and CDR2 YYDKDF come from the germline V gene (reference sequence). The CDR3 has 15 amino acids. The CDR3, as DNA: TGTGCCACCAGCAGAGCTCGAGGTAACACAGATACGCAGTATTTT. Translated, it gives CATSRARGNTDTQYF.

This clone was counted only a few times. The chain couples TRBV6-5 to TRBJ2-7; 7 positions match TRBD2. CDR1 and CDR2 (germline): MNHEY, SVGAGI. This CDR3 has 15 amino acids. With V trimmed by 7 bases and J by 4 bases, 13 bases remained unmatched. The chain's CDR3 is CASTVRAGALYEQYF. The CDR3 coding sequence is TGTGCCAGCACCGTTAGGGCGGGAGCGCTATACGAGCAGTACTTC.

The rearrangement uses TRBV5-1 and TRBJ2-3; 12 bases line up with TRBD1. Unmatched junction bases numbered 9, after V lost 5 bases and J lost 5 bases. Germline values: CDR1 SGHRS, CDR2 YFSETQ. The CDR3 is made up of 16 amino acids. The CDR3 bases are TGCGCCAGCAGATTTAGGGGACAGGGGGCTGTAGATACGCAGTATTTT. It yields the protein CASRFRGQGAVDTQYF.

This clone has only one observation. This chain links TRBV7-3 with TRBJ2-3, with D maybe TRBD2 (7 bases). Trimming took 2 bases from V and 2 from J, leaving 20 bases between them. The CDR3 consists of 18 residues. Germline loops: CDR1 SGHTA, CDR2 FQGTGA. Written as DNA, the CDR3 is TGTGCCAGCAGCTTAGTCCCTGGTCGGGGGGCGCCCACAGATACGCAGTATTTT. This codes for CASSLVPGRGAPTDTQYF.

The V call is TRBV2, the J call TRBJ2-7; 11 bases map to TRBD2. The CDR3 totals 16 residues. The germline CDR1 and CDR2 sequences are SNHLY and FYNNEI. Losses at the gene ends were 3 bases for V and 2 bases for J; bases not matched to a gene: 6. DNA of the CDR3: TGTGCCAGCAGTGAGGGTAGCGGGAGGGCAACCTACGAGCAGTACTTC. Translation: CASSEGSGRATYEQYF.

J is TRBJ2-7 and V is TRBV5-8, with D perhaps TRBD2 (6 bases). The V gene lost 4 bases and the J gene lost 3 bases, with 23 bases spanning the gap. Germline-derived CDR1 and CDR2 are SGHTS and YDEGEE. The CDR3 runs 17 residues. CDR3 bases: TGTGCCAGCAGCCGGTGGGGTGGGGCCGGGAGCCTCTACGAGCAGTACTTC. The encoded protein is CASSRWGGAGSLYEQYF.

This clone appeared once. V gene TRBV14 combines with J gene TRBJ2-2; perhaps TRBD1 as D (5 bases). Germline-derived CDR1 and CDR2 are SGHDN and FVKESK. The CDR3 has 14 amino acids. V was pared by 2 bases and J by 5 bases, with 9 bases between. As DNA, the CDR3 is TGTGCCAGCAGCCAAAGGGGAATGACCGGGGAGCTGTTTTTT. Its protein is CASSQRGMTGELFF. The complete variable domain, with remaining parts taken from reference TRBV14 and TRBJ2-2, reads EAGVTQFPSHSVIEKGQTVTLRCDPISGHDNLYWYRRVMGKEIKFLLHFVKESKQDESGMPNNRFLAERTGGTYSTLKVQPAELEDSGVYFCASSQRGMTGELFFGEGSRLTVL.

The V gene is TRBV7-2, the J gene TRBJ2-7; 10 bases fit TRBD2. From germline, CDR1 is SGHTA and CDR2 FQGNSA. After removal of 0 bases from V and 6 bases from J, the junction contained 5 bases not matched to a gene. The CDR3 length is 15 residues. The CDR3: CASSLAGTSVLEQYF. CDR3 sequence (DNA): TGTGCCAGCAGCTTAGCGGGGACTAGCGTTCTCGAGCAGTACTTC.

The chain couples TRBV6-5 to TRBJ2-7; 8 bases fit TRBD2. V lost 2 bases to trimming and J lost 1 base; unmatched junction nucleotides: 4. Germline CDR1 reads MNHEY; CDR2 reads SVGAGI. The CDR3 is 15 amino acids. The CDR3 sequence: CASSYTGGRSYEQYF. The CDR3, as DNA: TGTGCCAGCAGTTACACGGGCGGGAGGTCCTACGAGCAGTACTTC.

This clone was found a few times. The chain employs TRBV5-1 and TRBJ1-1; D gene uncertain. Germline V CDR1 and CDR2: SGHRS, YFSETQ. With 0 bases removed from V and 1 base from J, the gap between germline ends came to 10 bases. The CDR3 spans 15 residues. In DNA, the CDR3 is TGCGCCAGCAGCTTGGGGGTCGGAGAGAACACTGAAGCTTTCTTT. Translation: CASSLGVGENTEAFF.

This chain joins TRBV24-1 and TRBJ2-1; 10 bases match TRBD2. The CDR3 is made up of 17 amino acids. Germline loops: CDR1 KGHDR, CDR2 SFDVKD. Losses at the gene ends were 3 bases for V and 8 bases for J; bases not matched to a gene: 12. CDR3 amino acids: CATSDGPSGSIFDEQFF. CDR3 coding DNA: TGTGCCACCAGTGATGGGCCTAGCGGGAGTATTTTCGATGAGCAGTTCTTC.

The chain uses TRBV5-1 and TRBJ1-4; D is unresolved. Germline CDR1 SGHRS, CDR2 YFSETQ. The CDR3 has 14 amino acids. V shed 7 bases and J shed 5 bases, with 15 bases lying between them. CDR3 loop: CASGEGGINEKLFF. The CDR3 nucleotides read TGCGCCAGCGGTGAGGGCGGCATAAATGAAAAACTGTTTTTT.

The chain joins TRBV19 to TRBJ1-5, with D possibly matching TRBD1 (6 bases). V was clipped by 8 bases and J by 2 bases, with 19 bases between them. From germline, CDR1 is LNHDA and CDR2 SQIVND (reference sequence). This CDR3 comprises 16 residues. The CDR3 DNA is TGTGCCAGTCAAAGGGAGGGGGGCATTGGCAATCAGCCCCAGCATTTT. Translated: CASQREGGIGNQPQHF.

The rearrangement uses TRBV2 and TRBJ2-1, with 10 bases fitting TRBD2. The CDR3 runs 15 residues. V shed 4 bases, J shed 9 bases, and the junction held 9 bases outside the gene matches. The germline CDR1 and CDR2 sequences are SNHLY and FYNNEI. The CDR3 protein is CASSGLAGVLSEQFF. The CDR3 region has the DNA TGTGCCAGCAGTGGCCTAGCGGGAGTTTTGAGTGAGCAGTTCTTC.

The gene calls are TRBV27 and TRBJ1-6, with D possibly being TRBD1 (6 bases). The CDR3 totals 13 residues. Germline CDR1 reads MNHEY; CDR2 reads SMNVEV (reference sequence). Trimming stripped 6 bases from V and 7 bases from J, with 10 bases between. This CDR3 reads CASSGGLNSPLHF. The CDR3 coding sequence is TGTGCCAGCAGCGGGGGGCTCAATTCACCCCTCCACTTT.

This clone showed up just once. V gene TRBV27 combines with J gene TRBJ1-4; 9 bases align to TRBD1. This CDR3 comprises 13 residues. Trimming at V came to 8 bases and at J to 8 bases, leaving 6 bases not matched to a gene. The germline V gene encodes CDR1 MNHEY and CDR2 SMNVEV (reference sequence). CDR3 DNA: TGTGCCAGCGGTACAGGGGGCTGGGAAAAACTGTTTTTT. It encodes CASGTGGWEKLFF.

The chain recombines TRBV18 with TRBJ1-1, with D possibly matching TRBD1 (6 bases). V was pared by 6 bases and J by 6 bases, with 11 bases between. The V gene's germline CDR1 is KGHSH and CDR2 LQKENI. This CDR3 comprises 12 residues. The CDR3 DNA reads TGTGCCAGCTCCCCCACAGGGCCTGAAGCTTTCTTT. Its protein product is CASSPTGPEAFF.

The V call is TRBV5-1, the J call TRBJ2-5, with 7 bases identical to TRBD1. The CDR3 runs to 16 residues. Germline V CDR1 and CDR2: SGHRS, YFSETQ. V shed 1 base and J 2 bases; nucleotides not matched to a gene: 8. CDR3 amino acids: CASSLSPGQNQETQYF. The CDR3 region has the DNA TGCGCCAGCAGCTTGAGCCCGGGACAGAATCAAGAGACCCAGTACTTC.

This clone was found a few times. The V and J genes are TRBV27 and TRBJ2-7; TRBD2 aligns across 13 bases. Germline CDR1 MNHEY, CDR2 SMNVEV (reference sequence). The CDR3 has 14 residues. Losses at the gene ends were 7 bases for V and 5 bases for J; bases not matched to a gene: 5. Written as DNA, the CDR3 is TGTGCCAGCACCGGACTAGCGGGAGCCCACGAGCAGTACTTC. It is translated as CASTGLAGAHEQYF.

The chain combines TRBV7-2 with TRBJ2-7; the D gene is possibly TRBD2 (7 bases). Germline CDR1 and CDR2: SGHTA and FQGNSA. V was shortened by 5 bases and J by 3 bases, with 17 bases between the two germline ends. This CDR3 is built from 15 residues. This chain's CDR3 is CASSLGGGRGYEQYF. In nucleotides, the CDR3 is TGTGCCAGCAGCCTTGGGGGCGGGAGAGGCTACGAGCAGTACTTC.

The chain has TRBV12-3 or TRBV12-4 and TRBJ2-1; possible D gene TRBD2, 6 bases. The V end was cut by 3 bases, the J end by 6 bases, with 9 bases between. CDR3 length: 13 residues. The CDR3 region is CASSLGSGNEQFF. The CDR3 DNA reads as TGTGCCAGCAGTTTGGGTAGCGGCAATGAGCAGTTCTTC.

Only a few counts were recorded for this clone. V and J are TRBV5-1 and TRBJ2-7, with 11 bases identical to TRBD1. The CDR3 length is 16 residues. The germline CDR1 and CDR2 sequences are SGHRS and YFSETQ. The trim removed 3 bases at V and 4 bases at J, leaving 9 bases unmatched. Written as DNA, the CDR3 is TGCGCCAGCAGCTCGACTACTGGGGACAGGGGGTACGAGCAGTACTTC. Protein sequence: CASSSTTGDRGYEQYF.

The gene calls are TRBV3-1 (or the pseudogene TRBV3-2) and TRBJ2-3, with 10 bases fitting TRBD2. Germline assignment: CDR1 LGHDT and CDR2 YNNKEL (reference sequence). The length of the CDR3 is 15 residues. The ends lost 1 base at V and 4 bases at J; junction bases unmatched: 2. CDR3: CASSQAGTSADTQYF. CDR3 DNA: TGTGCCAGCAGCCAAGCGGGGACTAGCGCAGATACGCAGTATTTT.